These 22 T cell receptor beta chains originate from one sample sequenced in a study of cytomegalovirus exposure and HLA in healthy donors. Use of 60 Vbeta and 13 Jbeta primers characterized the PCR. Profiling relied on immunoSEQ multiplex PCR, and the TCRdb table lists in-frame clones only, not all of them. The table records under 250,000 clones, over 75% of them present only once. The sequencing input was PBMCs. These receptors were taken from a human donor in good health.

As DNA, the CDR3 is TGTGCCAGCAGTGACACACGCGGGTCAACTAATGAAAAACTGTTTTTT. This sequence encodes CASSDTRGSTNEKLFF. The chain is built from TRBV25-1 and TRBJ1-4; the D is unclear. This CDR3 is 16 amino acids long. Trimming removed 3 bases at V and 0 bases at J, with 11 bases between. Germline V gives CDR1 MGHDK, CDR2 SYGVNS.

The V and J genes are TRBV7-8 and TRBJ2-1; 8 bases are a match to TRBD2. CDR3 length: 18 amino acids. V shed 2 bases and J 8 bases; nucleotides not matched to a gene: 17. Germline V gene lookup returns CDR1 SGHVS and CDR2 FQNEAQ. DNA for the CDR3: TGTGCCAGCAGCTTACCAATGAAGACCAGCGGGAGTTTTCATGAGCAGTTCTTC. Translated, it gives CASSLPMKTSGSFHEQFF. Full variable domain (remainder filled in from reference TRBV7-8 and TRBJ2-1): GAGVSQSPRYKVAKRGQDVALRCDPISGHVSLFWYQQALGQGPEFLTYFQNEAQLDKSGLPSDRFFAERPEGSVSTLKIQRTQQEDSAVYLCASSLPMKTSGSFHEQFFGPGTRLTVL.

The chain uses TRBV10-3 and TRBJ2-1; weak D call: TRBD2 (5 bases). The CDR3 is 13 amino acids. V was pared by 2 bases and J by 5 bases, with 7 bases between. Germline loops: CDR1 ENHRY, CDR2 SYGVKD. This CDR3 reads CAISEIGDNEQFF. The CDR3 DNA follows: TGTGCCATCAGTGAGATCGGGGACAATGAGCAGTTCTTC.

The J gene is TRBJ1-3, the V gene TRBV10-3; 8 nucleotides align to TRBD1. V gave up 7 bases and J gave up 1 base; unmatched junction bases: 12. Per the germline V gene, CDR1 is ENHRY and CDR2 is SYGVKD. This CDR3 has 17 residues. Here the CDR3 reads CAIKSQPGGFSGNTIYF. The CDR3 region has the DNA TGTGCCATCAAGTCCCAGCCAGGGGGCTTTTCTGGAAACACCATATATTTT.

The chain joins TRBV6-5 to TRBJ2-7, with a possible D match to TRBD1 (5 bases). Germline CDR1 and CDR2: MNHEY and SVGAGI. The V end was cut by 6 bases, the J end by 0 bases, with 12 bases between. The CDR3 has 14 residues. CDR3: CASRALTASYEQYF. The CDR3 DNA reads as TGTGCCAGCAGAGCCCTGACAGCCTCCTACGAGCAGTACTTC.

J is TRBJ2-7 and V is TRBV29-1, with TRBD1 matching over 9 bases. The CDR3 is made up of 14 amino acids. Germline lookup yields CDR1 SQVTM and CDR2 ANQGSEA. V was pared by 6 bases and J by 6 bases, with 12 bases of the junction left unmatched. CDR3 in amino acids: CSVARQGDVGEQYF. The CDR3 nucleotides are TGCAGCGTCGCCCGACAGGGGGATGTTGGCGAGCAGTACTTC.

This chain joins TRBV6-6 and TRBJ2-2, with 7 bases aligning to TRBD2. The J segment lost 7 bases and the V segment lost 5 bases, leaving 7 bases of the junction unmatched. The germline gives CDR1 MNHNY, CDR2 SVGAGI (reference sequence). The CDR3 spans 14 residues. CDR3 sequence: CASSRRENGGELFF. Written as DNA, the CDR3 is TGTGCCAGCAGTCGGCGGGAGAATGGCGGGGAGCTGTTTTTT.

The chain uses TRBV19 and TRBJ1-1, with 7 bases lining up with TRBD1. The CDR3 extends over 14 amino acids. Losses at the gene ends were 7 bases for V and 4 bases for J; bases not matched to a gene: 9. Germline V gene sequence: CDR1 LNHDA, CDR2 SQIVND (reference sequence). This CDR3 is CASKRQGGSTEAFF. CDR3 coding DNA: TGTGCCAGTAAACGACAGGGTGGGAGCACTGAAGCTTTCTTT.

The genes are TRBV14 and TRBJ2-7; possibly TRBD1 for D (5 bases). With 7 bases removed from V and 3 bases from J, the gap between germline ends came to 16 bases. Germline values: CDR1 SGHDN, CDR2 FVKESK. The CDR3 is 14 residues long. Here the CDR3 reads CASNAQGVGYEQYF. The CDR3 DNA is TGTGCCAGCAACGCCCAAGGGGTCGGCTACGAGCAGTACTTC.

The chain uses TRBV18 and TRBJ2-7, with a tentative D call TRBD2 (5 bases). Trimming shortened V by 0 bases and J by 1 base, and 10 bases separated the two germline ends. The CDR3 consists of 15 residues. The germline gives CDR1 KGHSH, CDR2 LQKENI. DNA for the CDR3: TGTGCCAGCTCACCACCGGGAGTACGTTCCTACGAGCAGTACTTC. Amino acid sequence: CASSPPGVRSYEQYF.

This chain links TRBV7-9 with TRBJ1-1, with 10 bases that match TRBD1. From germline, CDR1 is SEHNR and CDR2 FQNEAQ (reference sequence). This CDR3 has 15 residues. With V trimmed by 1 base and J by 1 base, 0 bases remained unmatched. The CDR3 DNA reads as TGTGCCAGCAGCTTAGGGACAGGGGGGAACACTGAAGCTTTCTTT. It specifies CASSLGTGGNTEAFF.

The chain uses TRBV15 and TRBJ1-2; D gene ambiguous. V lost 0 bases to trimming and J lost 6 bases, with 8 bases between them. The CDR3 covers 13 residues. In germline, CDR1 is LNHNV, CDR2 YYDKDF (reference sequence). The DNA for the CDR3 is TGTGCCACCAGCAGAGAGGAGATTGATGGCTACACCTTC. It specifies CATSREEIDGYTF.

The rearrangement joins TRBV5-1 to TRBJ1-2; maybe TRBD1 (6 bases). CDR3 size: 18 residues. Germline-derived CDR1 and CDR2 are SGHRS and YFSETQ. V gave up 2 bases and J gave up 8 bases, with 28 bases separating them. The CDR3 coding sequence is TGCGCCAGCAGCTTTTCGAACCGGGACATCAAATCTGGGGGAGGCTACACCTTC. Its protein is CASSFSNRDIKSGGGYTF.

The chain recombines TRBV7-9 with TRBJ1-1; the D gene is possibly TRBD1 (6 bases). The CDR3 spans 14 residues. Germline CDR1 and CDR2: SEHNR and FQNEAQ (reference sequence). V was clipped by 3 bases and J by 1 base, with 9 bases between them. The CDR3 DNA is TGTGCCAGCAGCTTCCAACAGGGGAACACTGAAGCTTTCTTT. Translating it yields CASSFQQGNTEAFF.

The rearrangement uses TRBV19 and TRBJ1-2, with TRBD1 identical over 7 bases. The CDR3 spans 15 residues. Losses at the gene ends were 6 bases for V and 4 bases for J; bases not matched to a gene: 11. CDR1 and CDR2 (germline): LNHDA, SQIVND (reference sequence). This CDR3 is CASRETTGLAYGYTF. The CDR3 nucleotides are TGTGCCAGTAGAGAGACGACAGGGTTGGCCTATGGCTACACCTTC. The variable domain in full, completed from reference TRBV19 and TRBJ1-2, reads DGGITQSPKYLFRKEGQNVTLSCEQNLNHDAMYWYRQDPGQGLRLIYYSQIVNDFQKGDIAEGYSVSREKKESFPLTVTSAQKNPTAFYLCASRETTGLAYGYTFGSGTRLTVV.

This chain connects TRBV19 to TRBJ2-1; TRBD1 aligns across 10 bases. The germline V gene encodes CDR1 LNHDA and CDR2 SQIVND (reference sequence). The CDR3 runs 14 residues. Unmatched junction bases numbered 3, after V lost 3 bases and J lost 7 bases. CDR3: CASSMGQGRNEQFF. CDR3 DNA sequence: TGTGCCAGTAGTATGGGACAGGGGCGGAATGAGCAGTTCTTC.

The J gene is TRBJ1-4, the V gene TRBV5-1; 7 bases align to TRBD1. This CDR3 spans 15 amino acids. With 6 bases clipped from V and 5 bases from J, the junction kept 10 bases outside the gene matches. From germline, CDR1 is SGHRS and CDR2 YFSETQ. The CDR3 is CASTLGQRNNEKLFF. Here the CDR3 DNA reads TGCGCCAGCACCCTGGGACAGAGAAACAATGAAAAACTGTTTTTT.

This clone was picked up one time. J is TRBJ2-1 and V is TRBV6-6, with 13 bases identical to TRBD2. The CDR3 loop spans 14 amino acids. Germline V gene data show CDR1 as MNHNY and CDR2 as SVGAGI (reference sequence). J lost 6 bases, V lost 8 bases, and 4 bases had no gene match. As DNA, the CDR3 is TGTGCCAGCGTGGGACTAGCGGGATTCAATGAGCAGTTCTTC. Protein sequence: CASVGLAGFNEQFF.

The rearrangement links TRBV19 to TRBJ2-7, with D maybe TRBD1 (6 bases). Germline values: CDR1 LNHDA, CDR2 SQIVND (reference sequence). This CDR3 contains 14 residues. V was cut by 7 bases and J by 0 bases, with 13 bases left in between. The CDR3 DNA sequence: TGTGCCAGTAAAAGACAGGAAAGCTCCTACGAGCAGTACTTC. This codes for CASKRQESSYEQYF.

The DNA for the CDR3 is TGTGCCAGCAGCCAAGATCTGGGCCAGATTGGGAATGAGCAGTTCTTC. Translating it yields CASSQDLGQIGNEQFF. The chain joins TRBV4-2 to TRBJ2-1, with D unclear. From germline, CDR1 is LGHNA and CDR2 YNFKEQ. V dropped 0 bases and J dropped 7 bases, with 16 bases sitting between them. The CDR3 has 16 amino acids.

The chain combines TRBV6-5 with TRBJ1-2; D is ambiguous. The V gene lost 2 bases and the J gene lost 7 bases, with 14 bases spanning the gap. The CDR3 is made up of 14 amino acids. Germline V gene sequence: CDR1 MNHEY, CDR2 SVGAGI. The CDR3 sequence: CASSYAGGLSGYTF. The CDR3 DNA sequence: TGTGCCAGCAGTTACGCCGGAGGTTTATCTGGCTACACCTTC.

The gene calls are TRBV6-6 and TRBJ2-1; D is unresolved. Per the germline V gene, CDR1 is MNHNY and CDR2 is SVGAGI (reference sequence). This CDR3 region has 15 residues. V was shortened by 7 bases and J by 0 bases, with 13 bases between the two germline ends. In nucleotides, the CDR3 is TGTGCCAGCACCGAGACTTTGAGCTCCTACAATGAGCAGTTCTTC. Protein: CASTETLSSYNEQFF.